This TCR beta chain was recovered during a study of naive and memory T cell subsets. The study, taken as a whole, reports: Naive repertoires, especially CD8, held a few larger clonotypes, possibly memory cells re-expressing CD45RA.

Four subsets defined by CD45RA and CD27 were sorted after CD3, CD4, CD8 and live/dead staining. The V segment lost 8 bases and the J segment 9 bases; nucleotides outside the gene matches: 14. The germline gives CDR1 SGHRS, CDR2 YFSETQ. CDR3 size: 14 residues. Two oligonucleotides, mixed equimolar, formed the beta constant-region primer covering TRBC1 and TRBC2. TCRdb reanalysed the UMI-ligation and nested PCR reads using MiXCR and keeps one entry per CDR3 protein. Here the sample spans 130,000 to 150,000 distinct CDR3 sequences, 15% to 20% being singletons. A remark on this clonotype: The target antigen is unknown.

The chain combines TRBV5-1 with TRBJ2-5, with 9 bases fitting TRBD1. The sequenced material came from naive CD4+ T cells from blood. This sequence originates from a human donor in good health. CDR3 bases: TGCGCCAGTTCCGGGGACAGGGCCCCCTCGGCCCAGTACTTC. Translated: CASSGDRAPSAQYF.